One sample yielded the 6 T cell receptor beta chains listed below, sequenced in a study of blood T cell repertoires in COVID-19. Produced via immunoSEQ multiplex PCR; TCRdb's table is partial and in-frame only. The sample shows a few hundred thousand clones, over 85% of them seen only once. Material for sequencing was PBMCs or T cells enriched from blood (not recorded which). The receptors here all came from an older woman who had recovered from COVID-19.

The CDR3 region has the DNA TGTGCCAGCAGCCCAGGGCCGAACACTGAAGCTTTCTTT. This gives the protein CASSPGPNTEAFF. The rearrangement uses TRBV7-9 and TRBJ1-1; possible D gene TRBD1, 5 bases. V shed 5 bases and J shed 1 base, with 8 bases lying between them. Germline CDR1 and CDR2: SEHNR and FQNEAQ (reference sequence). CDR3 length: 13 amino acids.

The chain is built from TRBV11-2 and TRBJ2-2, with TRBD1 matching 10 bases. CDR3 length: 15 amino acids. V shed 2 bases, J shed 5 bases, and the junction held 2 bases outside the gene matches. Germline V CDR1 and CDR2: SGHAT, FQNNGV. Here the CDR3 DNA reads TGTGCCAGCAGCTTAAGGACAGGGGGGACCGGGGAGCTGTTTTTT. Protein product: CASSLRTGGTGELFF. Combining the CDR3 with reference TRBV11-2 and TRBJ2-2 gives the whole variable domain EAGVAQSPRYKIIEKRQSVAFWCNPISGHATLYWYQQILGQGPKLLIQFQNNGVVDDSQLPKDRFSAERLKGVDSTLKIQPAKLEDSAVYLCASSLRTGGTGELFFGEGSRLTVL.

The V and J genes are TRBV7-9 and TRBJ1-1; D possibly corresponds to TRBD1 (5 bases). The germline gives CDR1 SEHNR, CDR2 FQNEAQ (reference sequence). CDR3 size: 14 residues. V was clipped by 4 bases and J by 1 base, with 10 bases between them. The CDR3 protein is CASSSSGQNTEAFF. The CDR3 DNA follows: TGTGCCAGCAGCTCCTCCGGACAGAACACTGAAGCTTTCTTT.

The CDR3 sequence: CASGRQGAYEQYF. The CDR3 coding sequence is TGTGCCAGCGGACGACAGGGGGCCTACGAGCAGTACTTC. The gene calls are TRBV11-3 and TRBJ2-7; TRBD1 aligns across 9 bases. CDR1 is SGHNT, CDR2 YENEEA, per germline. J was trimmed by 2 bases and V by 8 bases; bases with no gene match: 4. The CDR3 is 13 residues long.

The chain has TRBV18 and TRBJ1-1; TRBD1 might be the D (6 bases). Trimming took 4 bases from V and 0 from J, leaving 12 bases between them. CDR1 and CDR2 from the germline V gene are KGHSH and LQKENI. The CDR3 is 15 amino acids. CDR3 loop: CASSRADRVNTEAFF. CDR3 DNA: TGTGCCAGCTCACGGGCGGACAGAGTGAACACTGAAGCTTTCTTT.

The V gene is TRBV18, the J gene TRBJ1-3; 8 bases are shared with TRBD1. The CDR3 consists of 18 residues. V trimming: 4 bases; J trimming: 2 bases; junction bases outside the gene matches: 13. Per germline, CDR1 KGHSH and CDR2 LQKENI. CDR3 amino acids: CASSLLYGQGEAGNTIYF. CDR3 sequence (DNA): TGTGCCAGCTCACTCCTTTACGGACAGGGAGAAGCTGGAAACACCATATATTTT.